The present T cell receptor beta chain was sequenced within a study of blood T cell repertoires in COVID-19. For the study at large: Acute and convalescent COVID-19 specimens originated in the United States, Italy and Spain. T cells, B-cell-depleted T cells, or PBMCs supplied cDNA or gDNA.

The CDR3 runs to 13 residues. The ends were cut back, 4 bases at V and 5 bases at J, with 12 bases in the middle. CDR1 and CDR2 (germline): LNHDA, SQIVND (reference sequence). Original analysis: Estimated nucleated cell counts came from reference gene primer amplification. Sequencing was performed with immunoSEQ multiplex PCR; in TCRdb, only in-frame clones are kept and a portion is missing. The D gene and trimming were derived from the DNA, and the V and J assignments and clone size from that table. This table has about 20,000 clones, roughly nine tenths appearing once. This sequence joins TRBV19 and TRBJ2-7; D remains unclear. This receptor was taken from a human donor with active COVID-19. The donor label of this sample is uncertain. The sample taken for sequencing was peripheral blood. The CDR3 DNA sequence: TGTGCCAGTAGTACCCCCTTTGCGGACGAGCAGTACTTC. It encodes CASSTPFADEQYF.